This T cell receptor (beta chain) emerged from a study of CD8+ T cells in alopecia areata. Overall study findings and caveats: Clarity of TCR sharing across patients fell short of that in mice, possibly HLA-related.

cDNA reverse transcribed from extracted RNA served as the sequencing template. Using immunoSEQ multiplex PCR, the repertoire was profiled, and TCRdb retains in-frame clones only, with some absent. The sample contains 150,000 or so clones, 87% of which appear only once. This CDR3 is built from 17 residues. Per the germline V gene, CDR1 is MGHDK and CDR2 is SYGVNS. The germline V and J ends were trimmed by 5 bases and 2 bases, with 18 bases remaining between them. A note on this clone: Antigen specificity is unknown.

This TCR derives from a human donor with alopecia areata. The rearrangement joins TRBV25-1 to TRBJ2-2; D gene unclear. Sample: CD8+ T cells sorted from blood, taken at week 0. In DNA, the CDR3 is TGTGCCAGCAGTACCTCTGACCGAGCCCTAAACACCGGGGAGCTGTTTTTT. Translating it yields CASSTSDRALNTGELFF.